The rows below give T cell receptor beta chains drawn from one sample of a study of blood T cell repertoires in COVID-19. This table comes from immunoSEQ multiplex PCR, and its TCRdb copy is limited to in-frame clones, with some not included. The repertoire holds approximately 69,000 clones, with 82% as singletons. Sequencing was done on a sample of peripheral blood. All receptors come from a woman over 75 with acute or convalescent COVID-19. Each CDR3 is given with its conserved first and last residue. D genes are given only for firm matches. A clone size is listed for some rows: how often the clone was seen (once, few, many), or a class if it is expanded.

d_gene	v_gene	abundance	j_gene	CDR3nt	CDR3aa
TRBD2	TRBV6-4	few	TRBJ2-1	TGTGCCAGCAGTCGGTCTAGCGGGAGTGGCGGGAGGCAGTTCTTC	CASSRSSGSGGRQFF
.	TRBV15	once	TRBJ2-7	TGTGCCACCAGCAGAGATTTCGGAGGAGCAGAAGAGCAGTACTTC	CATSRDFGGAEEQYF
.	TRBV10-2	.	TRBJ2-7	TGCGCCACCGGTCGGCGGAGGTCCTACGAGCAGTACTTC	CATGRRRSYEQYF
TRBD1	TRBV18	.	TRBJ2-7	TGTGCCAGCTCACCTCCGGGACAGGGTTCCTACGAGCAGTACTTC	CASSPPGQGSYEQYF
.	TRBV28	once	TRBJ2-3	TGTGCCAGCAGTTTGGGGGGAGGCACAGATACGCAGTATTTT	CASSLGGGTDTQYF
TRBD1	TRBV29-1	.	TRBJ1-5	TGCAGCGTGGGACAGATCGATCAGCCCCAGCATTTT	CSVGQIDQPQHF
TRBD1	TRBV18	.	TRBJ2-5	TGTGCCAGCTCACCGATAGGGGGCAGGAGGGAGACCCAGTACTTC	CASSPIGGRRETQYF
.	TRBV6-1	.	TRBJ2-1	TGTGCCAGCAGTGAATCGGCCGGAGGTGAGCAGTTCTTC	CASSESAGGEQFF
.	TRBV7-2	few	TRBJ2-1	TGTGCCAGCAGCCAAAGGGGCAGGGGAGCCTACAATGAGCAGTTCTTC	CASSQRGRGAYNEQFF
.	TRBV7-6	.	TRBJ2-7	TGTGCCAGCAGCTTAACGGACTTGTCCTACGAGCAGTACTTC	CASSLTDLSYEQYF
TRBD1	TRBV18	once	TRBJ1-5	TGTGCCAGCTCTCCGTCAGGGGGCGCGGGCAATCAGCCCCAGCATTTT	CASSPSGGAGNQPQHF
.	TRBV27	.	TRBJ1-6	TGTGCCAGCAGTTTATCAGGGAGGAATTCACCCCTCCACTTT	CASSLSGRNSPLHF
.	TRBV25-1	.	TRBJ1-4	TGTGCCACCTATAATGAAAAACTGTTTTTT	CATYNEKLFF
.	TRBV5-1	.	TRBJ2-7	TGCGCCAGCAGCTCTGGCACGGGGTCCGAGCAGTACTTC	CASSSGTGSEQYF
.	TRBV2	.	TRBJ1-1	TGTGCCAGCAGTCGTTCACAGAACACTGAAGCTTTCTTT	CASSRSQNTEAFF
.	TRBV24-1	once	TRBJ2-2	TGTGCCACCAGTGATTTGGGCAGGGACACCGGGGAGCTGTTTTTT	CATSDLGRDTGELFF
TRBD2	TRBV7-2	once	TRBJ2-1	TGTGCCAGCAGCTTAGAGGGGCTAGCGGGATTAGGATCCTACAATGAGCAGTTCTTC	CASSLEGLAGLGSYNEQFF
TRBD1	TRBV28	once	TRBJ2-7	TGTGCCAGCAGTTTATGGGTCCCGACAGGGGTCGACGAGCAGTACTTC	CASSLWVPTGVDEQYF
TRBD2	TRBV4-1	.	TRBJ2-3	TGCGCCAGCAGCCCGGGACTATTCCCTGAGGCCACAGATACGCAGTATTTT	CASSPGLFPEATDTQYF
TRBD2	TRBV5-1	.	TRBJ2-3	TGCGCCAGCAGCGGGGCTAGCGGGAGTTTAGGTACGCAGTATTTT	CASSGASGSLGTQYF
.	TRBV29-1	.	TRBJ2-5	TGCAGCGTTGTCGGGGGTCGGGAGACCCAGTACTTC	CSVVGGRETQYF
TRBD1	TRBV5-1	.	TRBJ2-6	TGCGCCAGCAGCTTGGACAGGGGGACGGGGGCCAACGTCCTGACTTTC	CASSLDRGTGANVLTF
TRBD2	TRBV6-2/TRBV6-3	.	TRBJ2-7	TGTGCCAGCAGTTATCTTGGACTAGATTCTAGAGAGCAGTACTTC	CASSYLGLDSREQYF
TRBD1	TRBV4-2	.	TRBJ1-2	TGTGCCAGCAGCCCGGGGACAGGGGCTCATAACTATGGCTACACCTTC	CASSPGTGAHNYGYTF
.	TRBV19	.	TRBJ1-4	TGTGCCGGTGGCGGTTCCACGGGTGAAAAACTGTTTTTT	CAGGGSTGEKLFF
TRBD1	TRBV19	.	TRBJ2-7	TGTGCCAGTCGCGAATACCAGGGGGCCGGTTACGAGCAGTACTTC	CASREYQGAGYEQYF
.	TRBV11-2	.	TRBJ1-5	TGTGCCAGCAGCTTATCAAAGAGGGATCAGCCCCAGCATTTT	CASSLSKRDQPQHF
.	TRBV5-8	.	TRBJ1-3	TGTGCCAGCAGCTTGGGCTGGCAGGGGGGAAACACCATATATTTT	CASSLGWQGGNTIYF
TRBD1	TRBV24-1	few	TRBJ2-7	TGTGCCACCAGTGATTCAGGGACAGCCTCCTACGAGCAGTACTTC	CATSDSGTASYEQYF
.	TRBV10-2	.	TRBJ2-5	TGCGCCAGCAGTGAGCGTCTCCCTAGGGGAGAGACCCAGTACTTC	CASSERLPRGETQYF
TRBD2	TRBV29-1	once	TRBJ2-6	TGCAGCGTTGGCCAACTAGCGGGAGGGACTGGGGCCAACGTCCTGACTTTC	CSVGQLAGGTGANVLTF
TRBD2	TRBV9	.	TRBJ2-3	TGTGCCAGCAGCGTCACTAGCGAGGTTCAAGATACGCAGTATTTT	CASSVTSEVQDTQYF
TRBD1	TRBV7-9	.	TRBJ1-4	TGTGCCAGCAGCCTGGGACAGAGCGGTGAAAAACTGTTTTTT	CASSLGQSGEKLFF
.	TRBV10-3	.	TRBJ1-5	TGTGCCATCACGGCAGGAGGGTTCGGCAATCAGCCCCAGCATTTT	CAITAGGFGNQPQHF
TRBD1	TRBV6-2/TRBV6-3	.	TRBJ2-1	TGTGCCAGCAGTCGCCGACAGGGGATCTACAATGAGCAGTTCTTC	CASSRRQGIYNEQFF
.	TRBV18	.	TRBJ1-2	TGTGCCAGCTCACCTCGTGGGCCATCGGATGGCTACACCTTC	CASSPRGPSDGYTF
.	TRBV13	.	TRBJ2-2	TGTGCCAGCAGCTCCGAAGGACTGTGGAGTACCGGGGAGCTGTTTTTT	CASSSEGLWSTGELFF
.	TRBV7-2	.	TRBJ2-7	TGTGCCAGCAGCTTAAGGGGTGTCAGCACCTACGAGCAGTACTTC	CASSLRGVSTYEQYF
.	TRBV10-3	.	TRBJ2-6	TGTGCCATCAGTGTGGGGGGGCAGAGCAACTCTGGGGCCAACGTCCTGACTTTC	CAISVGGQSNSGANVLTF
.	TRBV6-2/TRBV6-3	.	TRBJ1-1	TGTGCCAGCAGTTACGAGGGGGTCACTGAAGCTTTCTTT	CASSYEGVTEAFF
.	TRBV21-1	.	TRBJ2-3	TGTGCCAGCAGCAGCCGGAGAGGGTATAGCACAGATACGCAGTATTTT	CASSSRRGYSTDTQYF
.	TRBV14	.	TRBJ2-5	TGTGCCAGCAGCTACGGAAGGGGTGGTCGACAAGAGACCCAGTACTTC	CASSYGRGGRQETQYF
.	TRBV5-4	once	TRBJ2-7	TGTGCCAGCAGCCCCCTGACCGGGGAGCAGTACTTC	CASSPLTGEQYF
TRBD1	TRBV6-2/TRBV6-3	once	TRBJ2-2	TGTGCCAGCAGTTACCGAAGCTGGGACAGGGGTAATGCCGGGGAGCTGTTTTTT	CASSYRSWDRGNAGELFF
.	TRBV23-1	.	TRBJ1-2	TGCGCCAGCAGTCAATCGGGGGGGGAGAGACTAGATGGCTACACCTTC	CASSQSGGERLDGYTF
TRBD1	TRBV5-1	.	TRBJ2-7	TGCGCCAGCAGCTTGGACAGGGGACCCTACGAGCAGTACTTC	CASSLDRGPYEQYF
TRBD2	TRBV5-1	.	TRBJ2-7	TGCGCCAGCAGCTTGGAGCGTAAACTAGCGGCCAATTCCTACGAGCAGTACTTC	CASSLERKLAANSYEQYF
.	TRBV19	.	TRBJ2-7	TGTGCCAGTAGTATAGTGGGCAGGTCGAACTACGAGCAGTACTTC	CASSIVGRSNYEQYF
.	TRBV5-4	.	TRBJ1-1	TGTGCCAGCAGCGGGGCTGGGTGGAACACTGAAGCTTTCTTT	CASSGAGWNTEAFF
.	TRBV7-9	.	TRBJ1-5	TGTGCCAGCAGCTTAGGTCGGGGATATCAGCCCCAGCATTTT	CASSLGRGYQPQHF
.	TRBV4-1	.	TRBJ1-1	TGCGCCAGCAGCCAAGAAAGGACAAGTATGAACACTGAAGCTTTCTTT	CASSQERTSMNTEAFF
.	TRBV10-2	once	TRBJ1-2	TGCGCCAGCAGTGAGTGGACAGACGGCTACACCTTC	CASSEWTDGYTF
.	TRBV6-5	.	TRBJ2-7	TGTGCCAGCACCTTAGACAGAACCTCCTACGAGCAGTACTTC	CASTLDRTSYEQYF
TRBD1	TRBV28	.	TRBJ1-2	TGTGCCAGCAGCCGACCGGGACAGGGAAACTATGGCTACACCTTC	CASSRPGQGNYGYTF
TRBD1	TRBV9	.	TRBJ1-5	TGTGCCAGCAGCCCGGGACAGACCAATCAGCCCCAGCATTTT	CASSPGQTNQPQHF
.	TRBV5-5	.	TRBJ1-1	TGTGCCAGCAGCTCCGAAGGCGGGAACACTGAAGCTTTCTTT	CASSSEGGNTEAFF